This TCR beta chain was sequenced during a study of beta chain features in type 1 diabetes. Overall study: The study found patients and healthy donors alike in age, gender and cell yields.

The CDR3 is made up of 15 amino acids. Trimming shortened V by 4 bases and J by 1 base, and 14 bases separated the two germline ends. From germline, CDR1 is SGHNT and CDR2 YYREEE (reference sequence). The authors reverse transcribed all of the isolated RNA, so sequencing captured expressed TCRB transcripts. Produced via immunoSEQ multiplex PCR; TCRdb's table is partial and in-frame only. This table has 430,000 or so clones, over 9.5% appearing once. This clone was recorded a few times. What it recognizes is unknown. General observations from the study: Type 1 diabetes patients had TCRB CDR3s that were shorter (moderately but significantly so) in all four CD4+ subsets.

Sequenced: naive CD4+ T cells from blood. The origin of this receptor is a woman under 30 in good health. The rearrangement uses TRBV5-4 and TRBJ2-5; no firm D call. The CDR3 DNA reads TGTGCCAGCAGCCGTTTCGGATCCAGCCAAGAGACCCAGTACTTC. Translated: CASSRFGSSQETQYF.